The sequence of this TCR beta chain was determined in a study of cytomegalovirus exposure and HLA in healthy donors. Study details: In a later analysis, it was reported that the 120 validation repertoires had been produced on the same platform as the roughly 610 repertoires belonging to the first cohort.

TCRdb keeps only in-frame clones here, not all; method: immunoSEQ multiplex PCR. The sample contains roughly 120,000 clones, 94% of which appear only once. Germline-derived CDR1 and CDR2 are MNHNS and SASEGT. The CDR3 runs 14 residues. The V end lost 3 bases, the J end lost 5 bases, and 13 bases lay between the germline ends. Sequences were obtained from PBMCs. This TCR came from a woman younger than 30 in good health and CMV-seronegative. The V gene is TRBV6-1, the J gene TRBJ1-1; D is possibly TRBD1 (5 bases). The CDR3 nucleotides read TGTGCCAGCAGTGACGCAACAGGTGGAACTGAAGCTTTCTTT. Protein product: CASSDATGGTEAFF.